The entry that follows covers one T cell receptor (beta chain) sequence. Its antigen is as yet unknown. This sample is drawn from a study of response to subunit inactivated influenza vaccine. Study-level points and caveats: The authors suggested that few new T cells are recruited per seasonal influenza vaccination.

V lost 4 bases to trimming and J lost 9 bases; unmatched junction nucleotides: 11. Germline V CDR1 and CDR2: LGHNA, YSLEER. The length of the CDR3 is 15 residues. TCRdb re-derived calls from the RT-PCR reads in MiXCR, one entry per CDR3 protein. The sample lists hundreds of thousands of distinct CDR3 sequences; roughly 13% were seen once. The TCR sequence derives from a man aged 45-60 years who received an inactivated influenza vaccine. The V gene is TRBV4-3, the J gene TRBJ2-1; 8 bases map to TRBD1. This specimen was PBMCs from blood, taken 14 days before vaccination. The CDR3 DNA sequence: TGCGCCAGCAGCCCCTATGGACAGGGTATTACTGAGCAGTTCTTC. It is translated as CASSPYGQGITEQFF.